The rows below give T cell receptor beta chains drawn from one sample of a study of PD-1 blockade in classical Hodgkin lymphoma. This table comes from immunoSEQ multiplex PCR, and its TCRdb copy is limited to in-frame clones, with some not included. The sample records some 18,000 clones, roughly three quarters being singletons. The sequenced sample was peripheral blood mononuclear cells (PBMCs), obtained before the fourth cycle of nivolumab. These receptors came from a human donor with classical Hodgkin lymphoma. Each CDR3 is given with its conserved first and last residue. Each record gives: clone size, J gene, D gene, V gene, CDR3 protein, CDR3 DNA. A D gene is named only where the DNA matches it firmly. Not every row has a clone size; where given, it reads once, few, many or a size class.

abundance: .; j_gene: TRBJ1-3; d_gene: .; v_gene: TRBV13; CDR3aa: CASRRGGDYSGNTIYF; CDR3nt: TGTGCCAGCAGAAGGGGTGGGGACTACTCTGGAAACACCATATATTTT
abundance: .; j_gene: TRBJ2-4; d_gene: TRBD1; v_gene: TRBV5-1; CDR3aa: CASSSGQGAIAKNIQYF; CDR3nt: TGCGCCAGCAGCTCAGGACAGGGAGCCATAGCCAAAAACATTCAGTACTTC
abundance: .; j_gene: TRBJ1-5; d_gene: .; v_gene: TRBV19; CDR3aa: CASADRPNNQPQHF; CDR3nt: TGTGCCAGTGCCGACAGACCAAACAATCAGCCCCAGCATTTT
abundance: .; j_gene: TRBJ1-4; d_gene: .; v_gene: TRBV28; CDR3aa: CASSFFEKLFF; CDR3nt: TGTGCCAGCAGTTTCTTTGAAAAACTGTTTTTT
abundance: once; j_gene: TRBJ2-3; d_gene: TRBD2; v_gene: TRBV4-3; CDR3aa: CASSHDAPGAGGRDTQYF; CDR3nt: TGCGCCAGCAGCCACGACGCACCGGGAGCGGGGGGCCGGGATACGCAGTATTTT
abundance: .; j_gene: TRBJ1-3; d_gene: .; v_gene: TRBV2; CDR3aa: CASTTTPFSGNTIYF; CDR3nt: TGTGCCAGCACCACGACACCGTTCTCTGGAAACACCATATATTTT
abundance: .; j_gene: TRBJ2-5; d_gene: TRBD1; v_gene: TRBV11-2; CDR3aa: CASSASRGETQYF; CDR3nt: TGTGCCAGCAGCGCTAGCAGGGGGGAGACCCAGTACTTC
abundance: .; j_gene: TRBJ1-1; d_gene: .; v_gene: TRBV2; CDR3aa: CASTWINTEAFF; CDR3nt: TGTGCCAGCACTTGGATTAACACTGAAGCTTTCTTT
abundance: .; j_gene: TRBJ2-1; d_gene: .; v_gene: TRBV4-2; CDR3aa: CASSQDQALIDEQFF; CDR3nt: TGTGCCAGCAGCCAAGATCAAGCCCTTATTGATGAGCAGTTCTTC
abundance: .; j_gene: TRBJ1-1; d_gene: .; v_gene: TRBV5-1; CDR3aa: CASSLALGRPEAFF; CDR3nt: TGCGCCAGCAGCTTGGCCTTAGGACGTCCAGAAGCTTTCTTT
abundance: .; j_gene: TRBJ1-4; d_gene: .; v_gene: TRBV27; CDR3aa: CASRLGQINEKLFF; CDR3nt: TGTGCCAGCAGGCTTGGACAAATCAATGAAAAACTGTTTTTT
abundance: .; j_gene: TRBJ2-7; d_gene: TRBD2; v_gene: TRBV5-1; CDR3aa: CASSWGLAGNSYEQYF; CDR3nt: TGCGCCAGCAGCTGGGGACTAGCCGGCAACTCCTACGAGCAGTACTTC
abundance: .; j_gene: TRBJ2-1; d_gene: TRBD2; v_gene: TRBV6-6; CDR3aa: CASRRIAGVNEQFF; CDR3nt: TGTGCCAGCAGGAGGATAGCGGGGGTCAATGAGCAGTTCTTC